The T cell receptor beta chain described here comes from a study of metastatic and nonmetastatic thyroid tumors. Study-wide context: The comparison covered peripheral blood and tumor or nodule tissue in malignant and benign thyroid patients.

The entire patient cohort was treatment-naive prior to thyroid surgery. Study observations and caveats: The reported finding was significantly higher TCR beta diversity in malignant thyroid tumors relative to benign nodules, in blood and tumor.

As concerns this clone: Its target is unknown.

TCRdb used MiXCR to call clones anew from the PCR reads. The sample carries tens of thousands of clones, approximately 44% recorded once. The sequenced sample was tumor tissue. The source of this sequence is a male donor with papillary thyroid cancer or a benign thyroid nodule (not recorded which). Some clones in this sample may be carry-over from other donors' samples.

CDR3 sequence (DNA): TGCAGTGCTAGAGATTTGGGGAGGCGGTCCTCCTCCTACGAGCAGTACTTC. Encoded protein: CSARDLGRRSSSYEQYF. This chain uses TRBV20-1 with TRBJ2-7; D is possibly TRBD2 (6 bases). CDR3 length: 17 amino acids. CDR1 is DFQATT and CDR2 is SNEGSKA in the germline V gene (reference sequence). Trimming removed 0 bases from V and 0 bases from J, with 18 bases in between.